This record concerns one TCR beta chain sequence. Its matching antigen is unknown. Vbeta (60) and Jbeta (13) primers were used in the PCR. Assay used: immunoSEQ multiplex PCR; TCRdb lists only in-frame clones, some missing. The profile shows around 200,000 clones, approximately 79% of them singletons. This sample stems from a study of cytomegalovirus exposure and HLA in healthy donors. General observations from the study: Previously analyzed data showed that most TCR beta V segments were productive at a frequency of about 90% or about 30%. For most TCR sequences rarity was the rule, although some public TCRs occurred in many donors. The Asian-associated ancestry cluster reportedly had fewer N-insertions than the roughly 670-donor mean in a later analysis. Presence/absence analyses rested on an assumption that sequencing depth was roughly uniform across donors.

Material: PBMCs. The sequence was obtained from a man in his fifties in good health and CMV-seronegative.

The CDR3 reads CASSPREGGFSAFF. The CDR3 nucleotides read TGTGCCAGCAGCCCTCGAGAAGGGGGCTTTTCTGCTTTCTTT. The gene calls are TRBV11-1 and TRBJ1-1; 7 bases agree with TRBD1. Looked up from germline, CDR1 is SGHAT and CDR2 is FQDESV (reference sequence). The junction had 14 bases not matched to a gene; V was cut back by 5 bases and J by 11 bases. The length of the CDR3 is 14 residues. The full variable domain, its missing parts supplied by reference TRBV11-1 and TRBJ1-1, is EAEVAQSPRYKITEKSQAVAFWCDPISGHATLYWYRQILGQGPELLVQFQDESVVDDSQLPKDRFSAERLKGVDSTLKIQPAELGDSAMYLCASSPREGGFSAFFGQGTRLTVV.